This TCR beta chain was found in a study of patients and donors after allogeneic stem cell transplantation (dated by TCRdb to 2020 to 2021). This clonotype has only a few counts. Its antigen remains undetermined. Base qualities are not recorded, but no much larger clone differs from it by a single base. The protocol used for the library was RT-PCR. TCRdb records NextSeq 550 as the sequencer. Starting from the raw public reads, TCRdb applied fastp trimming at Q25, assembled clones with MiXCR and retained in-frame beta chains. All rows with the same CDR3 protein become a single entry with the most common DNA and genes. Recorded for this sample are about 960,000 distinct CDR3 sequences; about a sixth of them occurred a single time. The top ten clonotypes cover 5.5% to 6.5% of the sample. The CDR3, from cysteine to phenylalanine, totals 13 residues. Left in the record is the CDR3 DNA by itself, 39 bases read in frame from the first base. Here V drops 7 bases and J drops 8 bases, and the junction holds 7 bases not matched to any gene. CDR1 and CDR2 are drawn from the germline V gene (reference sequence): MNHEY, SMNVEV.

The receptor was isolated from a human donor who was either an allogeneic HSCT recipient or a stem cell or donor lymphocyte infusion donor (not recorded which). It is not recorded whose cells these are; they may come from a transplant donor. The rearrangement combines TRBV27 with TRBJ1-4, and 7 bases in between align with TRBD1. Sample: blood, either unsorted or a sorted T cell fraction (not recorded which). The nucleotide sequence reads TGTGCCAGCACCGGACAGGAAGGCGAAAAACTGTTTTTT. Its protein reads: CASTGQEGEKLFF.